This entry concerns a single T cell receptor (beta chain). The data derive from a study of blood T cell repertoires in COVID-19. Trimming removed 2 bases at V and 0 bases at J, with 17 bases between. This CDR3 has 18 residues. CDR1 is SGHVS and CDR2 is FQNEAQ in the germline V gene. For recovered donors of Cohort 3, there were two negative PCRs, clearance, or symptom resolution. The data were produced by immunoSEQ multiplex PCR, yet TCRdb's version contains in-frame clones alone and is incomplete. The data show approximately 300,000 clones, more than 75% seen once. This TCR came from a man in his fifties or sixties who had recovered from COVID-19. The chain has TRBV7-8 and TRBJ1-3; tentative D call: TRBD1 (5 bases). Specimen: PBMCs or T cells enriched from blood (not recorded which). The CDR3 loop reads CASSLKQATSSSGNTIYF. The DNA for the CDR3 is TGTGCCAGCAGCTTAAAACAGGCGACCTCCTCCTCTGGAAACACCATATATTTT. Full variable domain (outside the CDR3, taken from reference TRBV7-8 and TRBJ1-3): GAGVSQSPRYKVAKRGQDVALRCDPISGHVSLFWYQQALGQGPEFLTYFQNEAQLDKSGLPSDRFFAERPEGSVSTLKIQRTQQEDSAVYLCASSLKQATSSSGNTIYFGEGSWLTVV.